The 5 T cell receptor beta chains below all came from one sample that was sequenced in a study of control samples from healthy donors and cancer patients. The table came from immunoSEQ multiplex PCR; TCRdb's copy has only in-frame clones and leaves some out. This sample has some 100,000 clones, with around 90% found just once. The sequenced sample consisted of blood. These TCRs come from a man aged 25 to 45 in good health.

The V call is TRBV5-6, the J call TRBJ2-1; no definite D call. V was clipped by 2 bases and J by 9 bases, with 12 bases between them. CDR1 is SGHDT, CDR2 YYEEEE, per germline. The CDR3 contains 13 residues. CDR3 in amino acids: CASSFIPGGEQFF. CDR3 coding DNA: TGTGCCAGCAGCTTTATCCCCGGCGGTGAGCAGTTCTTC. Filled out from reference TRBV5-6 and TRBJ2-1, the complete variable domain reads DAGVTQSPTHLIKTRGQQVTLRCSPKSGHDTVSWYQQALGQGPQFIFQYYEEEERQRGNFPDRFSGHQFPNYSSELNVNALLLGDSALYLCASSFIPGGEQFFGPGTRLTVL.

The gene calls are TRBV29-1 and TRBJ2-2; no definite D call. The V end lost 3 bases, the J end lost 6 bases, and 8 bases lay between the germline ends. The CDR3 extends over 12 amino acids. Germline V gene lookup returns CDR1 SQVTM and CDR2 ANQGSEA. The CDR3 bases are TGCAGCGTTGACAGTTCATCCGGGGAGCTGTTTTTT. It translates to CSVDSSSGELFF.

The chain employs TRBV29-1 and TRBJ2-7; D is perhaps TRBD1 or TRBD2 (6 bases each). The V gene's germline CDR1 is SQVTM and CDR2 ANQGSEA. The CDR3 loop spans 11 amino acids. DNA of the CDR3: TGCAGTGCCGAGGGGGGTAGTGAGCAGTACTTC. This sequence encodes CSAEGGSEQYF.

The chain combines TRBV6-1 with TRBJ2-6; weak D call: TRBD1 (6 bases). The germline V gene has CDR1 MNHNS and CDR2 SASEGT. The CDR3 spans 17 residues. V dropped 4 bases and J dropped 2 bases, with 15 bases sitting between them. Here the CDR3 DNA reads TGTGCCAGCAGTGGGGGACACAACGCCCCTGGGGCCAACGTCCTGACTTTC. Amino acid sequence: CASSGGHNAPGANVLTF.

J is TRBJ2-3 and V is TRBV27, with TRBD2 as a possible D gene (6 bases). V lost 5 bases and J lost 5, with 11 bases in between. This CDR3 is built from 13 residues. The germline CDR1 and CDR2 sequences are MNHEY and SMNVEV (reference sequence). The CDR3 here is CASSVGTLDTQYF. The CDR3 DNA reads as TGTGCCAGCAGTGTCGGGACTTTAGATACGCAGTATTTT.